The clone carrying this T cell receptor beta chain occurred a few times. Its antigen is undetermined. Reverse transcription of extracted RNA yielded cDNA, which provided the sequencing template. Libraries were prepared by immunoSEQ multiplex PCR; TCRdb keeps only in-frame clonotypes and omits some of them. This repertoire shows about 82,000 clones, 51% found once; its top ten account for approximately 5.3%. This entry comes from a study of CD8+ T cells in alopecia areata. Findings of the study overall: Elevated clonality characterized lesional scalp relative to normal scalp, particularly in alopecia totalis/universalis. Scalp sample sequencing also detects resident alphabeta T cells of normal skin.

Peripheral blood and lesional scalp punch biopsies were taken from alopecia areata patients. The researchers isolated CD4+ and CD8+ T cells from PBMCs by sorting. Sample: NKG2D-high CD8+ T cells sorted from blood. This TCR derives from a human donor with alopecia areata.

Here the CDR3 DNA reads TGTGCCAGCAGTTACTTCCAGGGATTTGGCTACACCTTC. Protein product: CASSYFQGFGYTF. This chain connects TRBV6-5 to TRBJ1-2; D possibly corresponds to TRBD1 (5 bases). This CDR3 has 13 residues. The germline V gene has CDR1 MNHEY and CDR2 SVGAGI. Trimming took 1 base from V and 7 from J, leaving 10 bases between them.